This T cell receptor (beta chain) originates from a study of T cells in Graves' hyperthyroidism and ophthalmopathy. Overall study context: Peripheral blood draws took place at initial diagnosis, ahead of any treatment.

The CDR3 has 15 amino acids. V lost 7 bases to trimming and J lost 1 base; unmatched junction nucleotides: 5. CDR1 and CDR2 (germline): SGHKS, YYEKEE (reference sequence). The CDR3 regions of TCR beta were amplified from RNA transcripts. Researchers ran a first-round RT-PCR on the TCR CDR3 using the HTBI primer set. TCRdb analysed the multiplex PCR reads with MiXCR anew, one entry per CDR3 protein. Of about 290,000 distinct CDR3 sequences listed, approximately 12% are singletons. The sequenced sample was blood. This TCR came from a woman aged 25 to 39 with Graves' hyperthyroidism that later progressed to Graves' ophthalmopathy. The chain joins TRBV5-5 to TRBJ2-1; 10 nucleotides match TRBD2. CDR3 bases: TGTGCCAGCGGGGTAGCGGGAGGTTCCTACAATGAGCAGTTCTTC. Protein sequence: CASGVAGGSYNEQFF.